The rows below give T cell receptor beta chains drawn from one sample of a study of blood T cell repertoires in COVID-19. Method: immunoSEQ multiplex PCR; TCRdb's copy keeps in-frame clones and lacks some. Among hundreds of thousands of clones listed, under 95% were seen once. Sequencing was performed on peripheral blood. Receptors were obtained from a woman aged 18 to 35 who had recovered from COVID-19. Each CDR3 is given with its conserved first and last residue. A D gene is named only where the DNA matches it firmly.

V	J	D	length	CDR3
TRBV7-2	TRBJ2-1	TRBD2	21	CASSLASGGLLAGPSYNEQFF
TRBV18	TRBJ1-5	NA	13	CASSLISNQPQHF
TRBV19	TRBJ1-1	TRBD1	15	CASSRQGDRNTEAFF
TRBV2	TRBJ2-1	NA	13	CASAGSSYNEQFF
TRBV24-1	TRBJ1-2	NA	17	CAASDGRRRLDNYGYTF
TRBV6-6	TRBJ1-2	TRBD1	14	CASSYTGTEDGYTF
TRBV11-3	TRBJ2-5	TRBD2	16	CASSLGPGGPGETQYF
TRBV10-3	TRBJ2-1	NA	12	CAISDLGREQFF
TRBV6-2/TRBV6-3	TRBJ2-3	NA	16	CASSYSFPGDTDTQYF
TRBV6-6	TRBJ2-1	TRBD1	15	CASSYGGQKYNEQFF
TRBV4-1	TRBJ2-1	TRBD1	16	CASSQGQGVTYNEQFF
TRBV5-1	TRBJ2-5	TRBD2	16	CASSSGRTSGQETQYF
TRBV6-5	TRBJ2-2	NA	13	CASRSHNTGELFF
TRBV4-3	TRBJ1-1	NA	14	CASSLTGVRTEAFF
TRBV7-2	TRBJ1-3	NA	15	CASSRGATTGNTIYF
TRBV19	TRBJ1-3	TRBD1	18	CASSISGTDFHSGNTIYF
TRBV9	TRBJ1-5	NA	14	CASSVGAGNQPQHF
TRBV7-6	TRBJ1-6	NA	16	CASSETAGYMDSPLHF
TRBV4-3	TRBJ2-3	TRBD2	16	CASSQGFGLADDTQYF
TRBV9	TRBJ2-2	NA	13	CASSIIREGELFF
TRBV4-1	TRBJ1-3	NA	13	CASSQESGLLVYF
TRBV4-3	TRBJ1-1	NA	15	CASSQEGRVDTEAFF
TRBV3-1/TRBV3-2	TRBJ2-1	TRBD2	19	CASSPPGLAGGSSYNEQFF
TRBV30	TRBJ1-5	NA	15	CAWSAPGSSSQPQHF
TRBV24-1	TRBJ2-1	NA	16	CATSDPRQGSYNEQFF
TRBV30	TRBJ1-4	TRBD1	15	CAWSTRGGANEKLFF
TRBV3-1/TRBV3-2	TRBJ2-1	TRBD2	16	CASSQGSSGRYNEQFF
TRBV10-3	TRBJ2-5	TRBD1	15	CAISEGTGDQETQYF
TRBV19	TRBJ2-1	TRBD1	14	CASSLGDRYNEQFF
TRBV6-1	TRBJ2-4	NA	15	CASSERGTVKNIQYF
TRBV7-2	TRBJ1-2	TRBD1	16	CASSLGQGVFSYGYTF
TRBV30	TRBJ1-5	NA	15	CAWRSGEWSNQPQHF
TRBV27	TRBJ1-6	NA	15	CASSLLGQGNSPLHF
TRBV28	TRBJ1-2	NA	13	CASSLPGHDGYTF
TRBV11-3	TRBJ1-1	NA	17	CASSLEYRTEMNTEAFF
TRBV27	TRBJ2-3	NA	14	CASTPSPGTDTQYF
TRBV10-1	TRBJ2-2	TRBD2	16	CASSQKREGLGGELFF
TRBV24-1	TRBJ2-1	NA	15	CATSDPAGHYNEQFF
TRBV6-6	TRBJ2-1	TRBD2	15	CASSYGTSANREQFF
TRBV2	TRBJ1-1	NA	15	CASGGSRKGNTEAFF
TRBV29-1	TRBJ2-2	NA	12	CSVDKSTGELFF
TRBV2	TRBJ2-3	TRBD2	15	CASTETSGRADTQYF
TRBV4-1	TRBJ1-2	NA	15	CASSLGESMRYGYTF
TRBV19	TRBJ1-5	NA	17	CASSTSGGGYSNQPQHF
TRBV12-3/TRBV12-4	TRBJ2-1	NA	13	CASSLDYYNEQFF
TRBV4-3	TRBJ1-1	TRBD1	15	CASSLDRGVNTEAFF
TRBV12-3/TRBV12-4	TRBJ2-2	NA	13	CASSLGDTGELFF
TRBV5-4	TRBJ2-1	TRBD2	15	CASSLALAGVSEQFF
TRBV6-5	TRBJ1-5	TRBD1	13	CASSRTGLQPQHF
TRBV4-3	TRBJ2-6	NA	13	CASSPEGANVLTF
TRBV19	TRBJ1-4	TRBD1	18	CASSISSGQLLTNEKLFF
TRBV9	TRBJ1-3	NA	16	CASSGSGIDSGNTIYF
TRBV6-6	TRBJ1-5	TRBD1	18	CASSPKRQGALGNQPQHF
TRBV30	TRBJ1-6	NA	16	CAWSEPGDPYNSPLHF
TRBV27	TRBJ1-4	NA	15	CASSLSRWPNEKLFF
TRBV5-4	TRBJ2-5	TRBD2	14	CASSLASGQETQYF
TRBV4-1	TRBJ2-1	TRBD2	17	CASSQDGAGGPHNEQFF
TRBV7-2	TRBJ1-2	NA	13	CASSRGGDYGYTF
TRBV10-2	TRBJ2-3	TRBD2	14	CATGTSGSEGTQYF